Listed here are 16 T cell receptor beta chains from one sample, sequenced in a study of T cells in Graves' hyperthyroidism and ophthalmopathy. Regions amplified from RNA transcripts were the TCR beta CDR3 regions. With the HTBI primer set, the TCR CDR3 went through a first round of RT-PCR. TCRdb ran MiXCR on the multiplex PCR reads and lists one entry per CDR3 protein. The sample has a few hundred thousand distinct CDR3 sequences, more than 14% seen once; the top ten hold approximately 12%. Specimen: blood. Receptors were obtained from a woman in her thirties or forties with Graves' hyperthyroidism that later progressed to Graves' ophthalmopathy.

This clonotype was picked up many times. The chain combines TRBV12-3 or TRBV12-4 with TRBJ2-7; D call uncertain. This CDR3 region has 14 residues. Trimming shortened V by 8 bases and J by 0 bases, and 14 bases separated the two germline ends. CDR3 nucleotide sequence: TGTGCCAGCGGAGAAGGACGGAGCTCCTACGAGCAGTACTTC. It is translated as CASGEGRSSYEQYF.

This clonotype was seen more than once but under ten times. Written as DNA, the CDR3 is TGTGCCAGTAGTACATACCGAATTACTAGCGGGAGCTTTGGGGAGCTGTTTTTT. This sequence encodes CASSTYRITSGSFGELFF. This rearrangement joins TRBV19 to TRBJ2-2, with 11 bases that match TRBD2. V was pared by 4 bases and J by 8 bases, with 15 bases of the junction left unmatched. This CDR3 region has 18 residues. CDR1 LNHDA and CDR2 SQIVND come from the germline V gene (reference sequence).

This clonotype has a handful of counts. A much larger clonotype is one base distant, so this may be a read error. The rearrangement uses TRBV6-5 and TRBJ2-7; 8 bases align to TRBD1. The CDR3 is 15 residues long. Germline V gives CDR1 MNHEY, CDR2 SVGAGI. Here the CDR3 DNA reads TGTGCCAGCAGTTACGATGGGACAGGTGGCTACGAGCAGCACTTC. It yields the protein CASSYDGTGGYEQHF.

The chain uses TRBV19 and TRBJ2-1; TRBD2 aligns across 12 bases. CDR1 and CDR2 (germline): LNHDA, SQIVND (reference sequence). The CDR3 has 15 amino acids. With 8 bases clipped from V and 4 bases from J, the junction kept 6 bases outside the gene matches. CDR3 in amino acids: CASGTSGGLYNEQFF. The CDR3 DNA is TGTGCCAGTGGAACTAGCGGGGGGCTATACAATGAGCAGTTCTTC.

This clonotype was counted many times. The chain is built from TRBV5-5 and TRBJ2-1; TRBD1 matches 9 bases. Trimming took 5 bases from V and 6 from J; bases not matched to a gene: 6. Germline V gives CDR1 SGHKS, CDR2 YYEKEE (reference sequence). The CDR3 loop spans 14 amino acids. CDR3 bases: TGTGCCAGCAGTCCCGGGACAGGGACCAATGAGCAGTTCTTC. Encoded protein: CASSPGTGTNEQFF.

This clonotype was observed at least ten times. The gene calls are TRBV30 and TRBJ2-2; no clear D gene. Germline values: CDR1 GTSNPN, CDR2 SVGIG (reference sequence). V was clipped by 0 bases and J by 6 bases, with 11 bases between them. This CDR3 is 14 amino acids long. The CDR3 reads CAWSVRRPAGELFF. The CDR3 DNA sequence: TGTGCCTGGAGTGTTCGCAGGCCTGCCGGGGAGCTGTTTTTT.

This clonotype was recorded a few times. This chain connects TRBV3-1 to TRBJ2-1, with 12 bases aligning to TRBD1. The V gene's germline CDR1 is LGHDT and CDR2 YNNKEL (reference sequence). V trimming: 4 bases; J trimming: 11 bases; junction bases outside the gene matches: 9. This CDR3 contains 15 residues. DNA of the CDR3: TGTGCCAGCAGCCTAGGGACAGGGGGCGTATATAAGCAGTTCTTC. It encodes CASSLGTGGVYKQFF.

The chain uses TRBV12-3 or TRBV12-4 and TRBJ2-2; 7 bases are shared with TRBD2. V gave up 7 bases and J gave up 6 bases; unmatched junction bases: 8. The CDR3 extends over 14 amino acids. DNA of the CDR3: TGTGCCAGCAAGAGGGAGGGCCCCGCCGGGGAGCTGTTTTTT. Translated: CASKREGPAGELFF.

This clonotype was seen ten or more times. The V and J genes are TRBV6-1 and TRBJ2-3, with unresolved D. Trimming removed 2 bases from V and 6 bases from J, with 6 bases in between. This CDR3 has 12 amino acids. CDR1 and CDR2 from the germline V gene are MNHNS and SASEGT. In DNA, the CDR3 is TGTGCCAGCAGTGAATCAGGTGATACGCAGTATTTT. Translating gives CASSESGDTQYF.

This clonotype was counted only a few times. In DNA form, the CDR3 reads TGCAGCGTTGAACCGGGACAGGGGATAGAAGGCTACACCTTC. It codes for CSVEPGQGIEGYTF. The gene calls are TRBV29-1 and TRBJ1-2; 10 positions agree with TRBD1. The CDR3 runs to 14 residues. Trimming removed 2 bases from V and 8 bases from J; junction bases left unmatched: 8. From germline, CDR1 is SQVTM and CDR2 ANQGSEA.

The V gene is TRBV9, the J gene TRBJ2-5; TRBD1 aligns across 10 bases. The CDR3 is 15 amino acids. V was pared by 2 bases and J by 1 base, with 2 bases of the junction left unmatched. Germline values: CDR1 SGDLS, CDR2 YYNGEE. CDR3: CASSVRDRGQETQYF. Written as DNA, the CDR3 is TGTGCCAGCAGCGTCCGGGACAGGGGCCAAGAGACCCAGTACTTC.

The rearrangement links TRBV12-3 or TRBV12-4 to TRBJ2-7; a weak D match, TRBD1 (6 bases). V shed 11 bases and J shed 3 bases, with 14 bases lying between them. CDR3 length equals 12 residues. CDR3 bases: TGTGCCGGCACCAAACAGGGCTACGAGCAGTACTTC. Protein sequence: CAGTKQGYEQYF.

This clonotype was counted ten times or more. The chain employs TRBV11-2 and TRBJ1-3, with D unclear. With 3 bases removed from V and 3 bases from J, the gap between germline ends came to 12 bases. Germline values: CDR1 SGHAT, CDR2 FQNNGV. The CDR3 length is 15 residues. DNA for the CDR3: TGTGCCAGCAGCTTCGGACTCCTGCTTGGAAACACCATATATTTT. This translates into CASSFGLLLGNTIYF.

This clonotype was seen repeatedly, ten times or more. The genes are TRBV28 and TRBJ1-2, with TRBD1 matching 11 bases. CDR1 and CDR2 from the germline V gene are MDHEN and SYDVKM. Trimming cost V 7 bases and J 1 base; bases outside gene matches: 11. This CDR3 has 17 amino acids. CDR3: CASNPARTGGDNYGYTF. CDR3 nucleotides: TGTGCCAGCAACCCAGCCCGGACAGGGGGCGATAACTATGGCTACACCTTC.

The chain joins TRBV20-1 to TRBJ2-3, with D unclear. The CDR3 contains 16 residues. Germline-derived CDR1 and CDR2 are DFQATT and SNEGSKA (reference sequence). The V gene lost 4 bases and the J gene lost 2 bases, with 19 bases spanning the gap. CDR3 sequence: CSANLATGLITDTQYF. The CDR3 DNA sequence: TGCAGTGCTAACCTCGCTACGGGTCTGATCACAGATACGCAGTATTTT.

This clonotype was counted many times. CDR3 bases: TGTGCCAGCAGCTTACCCGGGACGGACTACAATGAGCAGTTCTTC. It specifies CASSLPGTDYNEQFF. The chain carries TRBV7-9 and TRBJ2-1; either TRBD1 or TRBD2 may supply D (5 bases each). There are 15 residues in the CDR3. Between the trimmed V and J ends, which lost 2 bases and 3 bases, there was a span of 11 bases. Germline CDR1 reads SEHNR; CDR2 reads FQNEAQ (reference sequence).